The rows below give T cell receptor beta chains drawn from one sample of a study of blood T cell repertoires in COVID-19. Using immunoSEQ multiplex PCR, the repertoire was profiled, and TCRdb retains in-frame clones only, with some absent. Counted here are some 270,000 clones, about nine tenths occurring once; the ten biggest clones make up roughly 2.2%. The sequenced sample was peripheral blood. The receptors here all came from a man in his forties or fifties with acute or convalescent COVID-19. The CDR3 runs from the conserved cysteine through the conserved F or W. The order of the fields is J gene, clone size, V gene, D gene, CDR3 DNA, CDR3 protein. The D gene is left open where the match is weak. Some rows mark clone size as missing; the rest say once, few, many or name a class of expanded clone.

TRBJ2-5,.,TRBV6-5,TRBD2,TGTGCCAGCAAGGTTTGGACTAGCGGCAAAGAGACCCAGTACTTC,CASKVWTSGKETQYF
TRBJ1-2,.,TRBV30,.,TGTGCTCTGGACGGAAGGGACAAGATCTATGGCTACACCTTC,CALDGRDKIYGYTF
TRBJ2-7,.,TRBV29-1,.,TGCAGCGTTCTCAAAGGGGGCTCCTACGAGCAGTACTTC,CSVLKGGSYEQYF
TRBJ2-7,.,TRBV5-4,TRBD2,TGTGCCAGCAGCCCGACGGGGCGGGGGGCCTACGAGCAGTACTTC,CASSPTGRGAYEQYF
TRBJ1-2,.,TRBV27,.,TGTGCCAGCAGTCCCTTACCCGAGGGTCGTCGGGGCTACACCTTC,CASSPLPEGRRGYTF
TRBJ2-7,.,TRBV6-6,.,TGTGCCAGCAGTCGTGGGGCCAGGGGCTACGAGCAGTACTTC,CASSRGARGYEQYF
TRBJ2-7,.,TRBV9,.,TGTGCCAGCAGCGTTGACGGGGAGGCCTACGAGCAGTACTTC,CASSVDGEAYEQYF
TRBJ1-1,.,TRBV21-1,.,TGTGCCAGCAGCAAAAGGAGGGAGCGGGGTGAAGCTTTCTTT,CASSKRRERGEAFF
TRBJ1-4,.,TRBV6-5,.,TGTGCCAGCAGTTACTCAAGGGCCTTCGGGGATGAAAAACTGTTTTTT,CASSYSRAFGDEKLFF
TRBJ2-3,.,TRBV27,.,TGTGCCAGCAGTTTATTAGATCCAGATACGCAGTATTTT,CASSLLDPDTQYF
TRBJ1-5,.,TRBV2,.,TGTGCCAGCAGAGGGGCAGGGCTAGAGCCCCAGCATTTT,CASRGAGLEPQHF
TRBJ1-4,.,TRBV18,TRBD1,TGTGCCAGCTCACGTCCGGGACAGTATAATGAAAAACTGTTTTTT,CASSRPGQYNEKLFF
TRBJ2-7,.,TRBV5-4,TRBD1,TGTGCCAGCAGCGACGGACAGGACTCCTACGAGCAGTACTTC,CASSDGQDSYEQYF
TRBJ1-3,.,TRBV19,.,TGTGCCAGTAGTAACGAGTACTCTGGAAACACCATATATTTT,CASSNEYSGNTIYF
TRBJ1-1,.,TRBV15,.,TGTGCCACCAGAGCGATGGGACTACGTAGGGAGGACACTGAAGCTTTCTTT,CATRAMGLRREDTEAFF
TRBJ2-1,.,TRBV6-5,TRBD2,TGTGCCAGCACCTCGGGAGGGACAAATTACAATGAGCAGTTCTTC,CASTSGGTNYNEQFF
TRBJ2-3,.,TRBV5-1,.,TGCGCCAGCAGCGGAGGGTTCAGCACAGATACGCAGTATTTT,CASSGGFSTDTQYF
TRBJ1-1,once,TRBV3-1/TRBV3-2,.,TGTGCCAGCAGCGGAGCAGGGGCTGAAGCTTTCTTT,CASSGAGAEAFF
TRBJ1-5,few,TRBV6-1,.,TGTGCCAGCAGTGAATTCTCGGGGTATCAGCCCCAGCATTTT,CASSEFSGYQPQHF
TRBJ1-2,.,TRBV21-1,.,TGTGCCAGCAGCAAAGAAGAGAGACAGGGAGTTGTGGCCTCAAGACTGGATGGCTACACCTTC,CASSKEERQGVVASRLDGYTF
TRBJ2-2,.,TRBV18,TRBD2,TGTGCCAGCTCACCTTTCGGGACTACAAGGTCTGGGGAGCTGTTTTTT,CASSPFGTTRSGELFF
TRBJ1-4,.,TRBV27,.,TGTGCCACCGGTAGGGGGATTGGGGAAAAACTGTTTTTT,CATGRGIGEKLFF
TRBJ1-2,.,TRBV2,TRBD1,TGTGCCAGCAACCCAGGCAGGGGGAATTTGGCGAATGGCTACACCTTC,CASNPGRGNLANGYTF
TRBJ2-1,.,TRBV4-1,TRBD2,TGCGCCAGCAGTCCTGGACTAGCGGGGGGGGACAATGAGCAGTTCTTC,CASSPGLAGGDNEQFF
TRBJ2-6,.,TRBV7-2,.,TGTGCCAGCAGCTCGCGGCTGGCCAACGTCCTGACTTTC,CASSSRLANVLTF
TRBJ2-5,.,TRBV5-1,TRBD2,TGCGCCAGCACCCCGTCCGGGACTAGCGGGGGGGCCTTTCAGACCCAGTACTTC,CASTPSGTSGGAFQTQYF
TRBJ1-5,.,TRBV2,TRBD1,TGTGCCAGCAGTGGCGACAGGGATCAGCCCCAGCATTTT,CASSGDRDQPQHF
TRBJ1-5,.,TRBV30,.,TGTGCCTGGAGTAATCAGGGAAATCAGCCCCAGCATTTT,CAWSNQGNQPQHF
TRBJ2-3,once,TRBV7-8,TRBD1,TGTGCCAGCAGCCGCCCGGGACAGGGGTTAGCAGATACGCAGTATTTT,CASSRPGQGLADTQYF
TRBJ1-2,.,TRBV5-1,TRBD1,TGCGCCAGCAGCTTGGGACAGGGAGTTGGGAACTATGGCTACACCTTC,CASSLGQGVGNYGYTF
TRBJ1-2,.,TRBV4-2,.,TGTGCCAGCAGCCAGGGCAGGGATTCCGGCTACACCTTC,CASSQGRDSGYTF
TRBJ1-2,.,TRBV7-9,.,TGTGCCAGCACCCTAGTAGGGGCCTATGGCTACACCTTC,CASTLVGAYGYTF
TRBJ2-7,.,TRBV18,.,TGTGCCAGCTCACCTTCCCTTTTCGAGGAGCAGTACTTC,CASSPSLFEEQYF